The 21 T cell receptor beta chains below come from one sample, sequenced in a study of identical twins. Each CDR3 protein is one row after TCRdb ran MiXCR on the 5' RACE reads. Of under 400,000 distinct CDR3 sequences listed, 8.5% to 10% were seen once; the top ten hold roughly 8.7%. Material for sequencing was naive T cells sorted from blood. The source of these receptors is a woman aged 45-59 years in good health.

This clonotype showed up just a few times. As DNA, the CDR3 is TGCAGTGCTAGAGATATAGGACAGGGGGCGAGTGGCTACACCTTC. This sequence encodes CSARDIGQGASGYTF. The V gene is TRBV20-1, the J gene TRBJ1-2, with 11 bases identical to TRBD1. This CDR3 region has 15 residues. Germline CDR1 and CDR2: DFQATT and SNEGSKA (reference sequence). V lost 0 bases and J lost 7; bases outside the gene matches: 7.

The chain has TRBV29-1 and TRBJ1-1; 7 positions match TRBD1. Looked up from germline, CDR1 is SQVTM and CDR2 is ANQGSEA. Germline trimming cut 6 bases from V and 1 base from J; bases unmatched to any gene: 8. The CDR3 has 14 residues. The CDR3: CSVETGRTNTEAFF. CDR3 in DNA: TGCAGCGTCGAGACAGGGAGGACGAACACTGAAGCTTTCTTT.

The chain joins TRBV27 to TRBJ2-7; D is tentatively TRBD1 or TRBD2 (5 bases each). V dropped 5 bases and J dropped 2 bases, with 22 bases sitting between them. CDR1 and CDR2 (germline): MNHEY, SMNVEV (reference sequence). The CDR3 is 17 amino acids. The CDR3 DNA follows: TGTGCCAGCAGTGCCGTGAGGGGCTATGACAGAGCCTACGAGCAGTACTTC. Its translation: CASSAVRGYDRAYEQYF.

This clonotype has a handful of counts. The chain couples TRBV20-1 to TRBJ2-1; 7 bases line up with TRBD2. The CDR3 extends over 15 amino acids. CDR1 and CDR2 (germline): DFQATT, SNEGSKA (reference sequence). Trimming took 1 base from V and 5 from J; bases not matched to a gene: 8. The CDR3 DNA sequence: TGCAGTGCTAGAGCTATGGGAGGGCCCCACAATGAGCAGTTCTTC. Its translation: CSARAMGGPHNEQFF.

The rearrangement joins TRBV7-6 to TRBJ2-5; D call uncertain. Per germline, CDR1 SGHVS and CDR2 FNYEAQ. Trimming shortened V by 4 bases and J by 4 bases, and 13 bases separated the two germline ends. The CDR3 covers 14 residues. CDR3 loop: CASSSGRLLETQYF. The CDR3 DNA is TGTGCCAGCAGCTCAGGCCGGCTACTAGAGACCCAGTACTTC.

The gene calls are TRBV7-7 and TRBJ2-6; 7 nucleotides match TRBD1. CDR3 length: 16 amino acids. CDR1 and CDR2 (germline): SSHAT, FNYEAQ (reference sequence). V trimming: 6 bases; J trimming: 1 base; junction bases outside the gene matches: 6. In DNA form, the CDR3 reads TGTGCCAGCAGGCCGGGACAGCAATCTGGGGCCAACGTCCTGACTTTC. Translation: CASRPGQQSGANVLTF.

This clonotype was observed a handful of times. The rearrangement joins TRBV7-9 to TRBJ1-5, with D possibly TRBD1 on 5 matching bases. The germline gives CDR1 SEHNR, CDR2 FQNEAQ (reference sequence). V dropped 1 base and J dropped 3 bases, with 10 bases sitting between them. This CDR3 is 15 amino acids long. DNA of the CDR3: TGTGCCAGCAGCTTAGGGGGGATGCACAATCAGCCCCAGCATTTT. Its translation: CASSLGGMHNQPQHF.

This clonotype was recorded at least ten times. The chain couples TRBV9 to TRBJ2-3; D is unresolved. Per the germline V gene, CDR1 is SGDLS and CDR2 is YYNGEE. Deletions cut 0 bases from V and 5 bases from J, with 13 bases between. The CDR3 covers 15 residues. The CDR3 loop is CASSVAPSPGDTQYF. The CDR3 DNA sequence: TGTGCCAGCAGCGTAGCGCCTAGTCCTGGAGATACGCAGTATTTT.

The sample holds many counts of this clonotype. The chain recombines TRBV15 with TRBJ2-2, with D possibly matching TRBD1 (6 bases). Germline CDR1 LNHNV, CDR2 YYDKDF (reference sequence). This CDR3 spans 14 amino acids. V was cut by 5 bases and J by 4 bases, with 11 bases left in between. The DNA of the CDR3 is TGTGCCACCAGCTTGGACAGCCTCACCGGGGAGCTGTTTTTT. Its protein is CATSLDSLTGELFF.

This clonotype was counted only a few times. The CDR3 DNA sequence: TGTGCCAGCAGGGAGGGGCTTGGCACTGAAGCTTTCTTT. Its protein product is CASREGLGTEAFF. The genes are TRBV6-5 and TRBJ1-1; D possibly corresponds to TRBD1 (5 bases). The CDR3 runs to 13 residues. The germline V gene has CDR1 MNHEY and CDR2 SVGAGI. Trimming shortened V by 6 bases and J by 4 bases, and 12 bases separated the two germline ends.

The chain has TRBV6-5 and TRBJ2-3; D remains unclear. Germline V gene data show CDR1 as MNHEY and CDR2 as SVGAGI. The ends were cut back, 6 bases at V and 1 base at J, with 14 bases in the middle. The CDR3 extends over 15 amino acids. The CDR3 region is CASSSPTQGTDTQYF. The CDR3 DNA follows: TGTGCCAGCAGCTCCCCCACTCAAGGCACAGATACGCAGTATTTT.

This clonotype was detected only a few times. CDR3 in amino acids: CASRGGRAGWTQYF. CDR3 nucleotides: TGTGCCAGCAGGGGCGGGAGGGCCGGGTGGACCCAGTACTTC. The rearrangement joins TRBV12-3 or TRBV12-4 to TRBJ2-5; 9 bases align to TRBD2. V shed 6 bases, J shed 7 bases, and the junction held 9 bases outside the gene matches. The CDR3 length is 14 residues.

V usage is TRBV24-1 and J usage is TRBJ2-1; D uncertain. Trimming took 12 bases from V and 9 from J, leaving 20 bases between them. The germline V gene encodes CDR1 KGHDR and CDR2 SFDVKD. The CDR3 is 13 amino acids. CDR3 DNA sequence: TGTGCCGCCTCAGCTAGTGGGTTGGGTGAGCAGTTCTTC. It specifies CAASASGLGEQFF.

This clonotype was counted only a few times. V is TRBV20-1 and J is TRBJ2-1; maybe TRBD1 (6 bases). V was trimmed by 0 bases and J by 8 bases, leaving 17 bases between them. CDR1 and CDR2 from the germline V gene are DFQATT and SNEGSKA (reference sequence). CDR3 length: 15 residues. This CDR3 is CSARDIQGMWDEQFF. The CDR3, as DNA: TGCAGTGCTAGAGATATCCAGGGGATGTGGGATGAGCAGTTCTTC.

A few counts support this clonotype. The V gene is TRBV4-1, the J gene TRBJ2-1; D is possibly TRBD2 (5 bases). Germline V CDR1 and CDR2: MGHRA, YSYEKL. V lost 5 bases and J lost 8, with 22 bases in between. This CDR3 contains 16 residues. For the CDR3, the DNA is TGCGCCAGCAGCGAAAACGTAGGACTCGTCGGGGATGAGCAGTTCTTC. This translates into CASSENVGLVGDEQFF.

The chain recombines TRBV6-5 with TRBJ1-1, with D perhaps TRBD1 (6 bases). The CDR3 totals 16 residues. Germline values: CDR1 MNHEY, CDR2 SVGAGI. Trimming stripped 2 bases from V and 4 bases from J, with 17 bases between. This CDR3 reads CASSYGQGPGGTEAFF. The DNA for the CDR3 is TGTGCCAGCAGTTACGGGCAGGGGCCGGGGGGCACTGAAGCTTTCTTT.

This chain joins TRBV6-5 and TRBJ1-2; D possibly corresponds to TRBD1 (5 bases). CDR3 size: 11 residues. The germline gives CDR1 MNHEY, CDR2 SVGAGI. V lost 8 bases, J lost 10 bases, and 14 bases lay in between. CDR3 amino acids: CASGHGTPYTF. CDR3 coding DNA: TGTGCCAGCGGACACGGGACTCCCTACACCTTC.

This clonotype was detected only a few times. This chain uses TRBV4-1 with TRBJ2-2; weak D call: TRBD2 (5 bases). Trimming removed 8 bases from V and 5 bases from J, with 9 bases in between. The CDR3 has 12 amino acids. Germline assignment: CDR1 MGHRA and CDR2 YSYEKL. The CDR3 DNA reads TGCGCCAGCGGAGAGGGTACCGGGGAGCTGTTTTTT. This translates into CASGEGTGELFF.

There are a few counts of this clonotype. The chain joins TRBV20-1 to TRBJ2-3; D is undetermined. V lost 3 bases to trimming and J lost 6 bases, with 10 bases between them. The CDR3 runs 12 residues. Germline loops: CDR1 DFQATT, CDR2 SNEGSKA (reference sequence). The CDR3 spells CSASLPLDTQYF. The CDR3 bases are TGCAGTGCTAGTCTCCCTCTGGATACGCAGTATTTT.

The CDR3 is CASSLALGETYEQYV. CDR3 DNA: TGTGCCAGCAGCTTAGCGCTGGGGGAGACCTACGAGCAGTACGTC. V gene TRBV7-2 combines with J gene TRBJ2-7, with D tentatively TRBD1 or TRBD2 (5 bases each). The germline V and J ends were trimmed by 0 bases and 2 bases, with 11 bases remaining between them. The V gene's germline CDR1 is SGHTA and CDR2 FQGNSA. CDR3 length: 15 residues.

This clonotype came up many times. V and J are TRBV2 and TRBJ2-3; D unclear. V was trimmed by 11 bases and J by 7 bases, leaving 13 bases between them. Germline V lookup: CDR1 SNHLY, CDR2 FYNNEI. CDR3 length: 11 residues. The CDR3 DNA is TGTGCCTCCAAGCAGGCAAATACGCAGTATTTT. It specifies CASKQANTQYF.